Listed here are 31 T cell receptor beta chains from one sample, sequenced in a study of Graves' ophthalmopathy and Graves' hyperthyroidism. Amplifying from RNA transcripts, the study obtained TCR beta CDR3 regions. In the first round, RT-PCR was carried out with HTBI primers, and a multiplex PCR formed the second round. In TCRdb, the multiplex PCR reads were re-called with MiXCR into one record per CDR3 protein. The table records 150,000 to 200,000 distinct CDR3 sequences, about 40% of them present only once. The sequenced sample consisted of peripheral blood. Receptors were obtained from a woman between 40 and 55 years old with Graves' ophthalmopathy.

This clonotype appeared many times. This chain joins TRBV19 and TRBJ1-5; tentative D call: TRBD1 (5 bases). The CDR3 is made up of 14 amino acids. In germline, CDR1 is LNHDA, CDR2 SQIVND (reference sequence). The germline V and J ends were trimmed by 6 bases and 5 bases, with 14 bases remaining between them. CDR3 in DNA: TGTGCCAGTAGGGGGACCGGGACTCATCAGCCCCAGCATTTT. Protein: CASRGTGTHQPQHF.

CDR3: CASNRDRGRGAFF. Here the CDR3 DNA reads TGTGCCAGCAACCGGGACAGGGGGCGCGGAGCTTTCTTT. The V and J genes are TRBV2 and TRBJ1-1, with 12 positions matching TRBD1. Germline values: CDR1 SNHLY, CDR2 FYNNEI. After removal of 7 bases from V and 10 bases from J, the junction contained 7 bases not matched to a gene. CDR3 length: 13 amino acids.

This chain connects TRBV20-1 to TRBJ2-5, with 13 bases matching TRBD2. Per germline, CDR1 DFQATT and CDR2 SNEGSKA (reference sequence). The V gene end was trimmed by 0 bases and the J gene end by 1 base; junction bases not matched to a gene: 8. The CDR3 sequence is 18 residues long. CDR3 DNA sequence: TGCAGTGCTAGAGATCTTGGACTAGCGGGAGCTATCCAAGAGACCCAGTACTTC. Residues: CSARDLGLAGAIQETQYF.

This clonotype has at least ten counts. Just one base apart from a much larger clone, this may be a read error. The chain links TRBV28 to TRBJ2-7; D is uncertain. Germline CDR1 and CDR2: MDHEN and SYDVKM. V was pared by 10 bases and J by 0 bases, with 16 bases between. The CDR3 is made up of 14 amino acids. Here the CDR3 reads CANRDGQRSYEQYF. The CDR3 nucleotides are TGTGCCAATCGAGACGGGCAACGCTCCTACGAGCAGTACTTC.

This clonotype was observed once. The chain joins TRBV6-5 to TRBJ2-7; D perhaps matches TRBD2 (7 bases). Germline-derived CDR1 and CDR2 are MNHEY and SVGAGI. The CDR3 runs to 12 residues. The V gene lost 2 bases and the J gene lost 9 bases, with 11 bases spanning the gap. The CDR3 reads CASSYGGGTQYF. DNA of the CDR3: TGTGCCAGCAGTTACGGGGGGGGCACGCAGTACTTC.

The sample holds many counts of this clonotype. The chain uses TRBV14 and TRBJ1-1; D is undetermined. Trimming took 4 bases from V and 6 from J, leaving 9 bases between them. CDR1 is SGHDN, CDR2 FVKESK, per germline. The CDR3 covers 12 residues. CDR3 residues: CASSPTEPEAFF. The CDR3 bases are TGTGCCAGCAGCCCGACCGAACCTGAAGCTTTCTTT.

V gene TRBV7-2 combines with J gene TRBJ2-7, with unresolved D. This CDR3 is built from 13 residues. From germline, CDR1 is SGHTA and CDR2 FQGNSA. Trimming cost V 5 bases and J 1 base, with 9 bases left between them. The CDR3 protein is CASSHTDSYEQYF. The CDR3 DNA follows: TGTGCCAGCAGCCACACCGATTCCTACGAGCAGTACTTC.

The V and J genes are TRBV6-1 and TRBJ2-7, with D uncertain. The CDR3 runs to 12 residues. Germline V lookup: CDR1 MNHNS, CDR2 SASEGT. V lost 6 bases and J 3 bases, leaving 9 bases between the germline ends. In nucleotides, the CDR3 is TGTGCCAGCAGCGAGAATTACTACGAGCAGTACTTC. It codes for CASSENYYEQYF.

This clonotype was found many times. V and J are TRBV10-3 and TRBJ1-2; D remains ambiguous. V was pared by 4 bases and J by 8 bases, with 8 bases between. This CDR3 contains 11 residues. Germline assignment: CDR1 ENHRY and CDR2 SYGVKD. The CDR3 DNA reads TGTGCCATCAGTGGAAGTGGAGGCTACACCTTC. This translates into CAISGSGGYTF.

This clonotype was detected many times. The chain has TRBV19 and TRBJ1-5; D ambiguous. Germline V gene sequence: CDR1 LNHDA, CDR2 SQIVND (reference sequence). CDR3 length: 12 residues. Trimming took off 5 bases at V and 5 bases at J, with 7 bases between the two ends. The CDR3 DNA follows: TGTGCCAGTAGTCCTTCAGATCAGCCCCAGCATTTT. It yields the protein CASSPSDQPQHF.

This clonotype has a count of ten or more. The gene calls are TRBV11-2 and TRBJ2-7; 9 bases match TRBD2. V shed 4 bases and J 0 bases; nucleotides not matched to a gene: 10. Germline V gene lookup returns CDR1 SGHAT and CDR2 FQNNGV. The CDR3 extends over 17 amino acids. The CDR3 sequence is CASSSQSSGTHSYEQYF. CDR3 coding DNA: TGTGCCAGCAGCTCCCAGTCTAGCGGGACCCACTCCTACGAGCAGTACTTC.

This clonotype was seen repeatedly, ten times or more. The rearrangement links TRBV5-1 to TRBJ1-1; the D gene is possibly TRBD1 (6 bases). The length of the CDR3 is 15 residues. V lost 0 bases to trimming and J lost 1 base, with 10 bases between them. Germline CDR1 is SGHRS and CDR2 is YFSETQ. The CDR3 sequence: CASSLVARGNTEAFF. The CDR3 nucleotides are TGCGCCAGCAGCTTGGTCGCCAGGGGGAACACTGAAGCTTTCTTT.

This clonotype was picked up many times. The gene calls are TRBV3-1 and TRBJ2-5; 7 bases align to TRBD1. CDR3 size: 15 residues. Trimming took 1 base from V and 0 from J; bases not matched to a gene: 2. The V gene's germline CDR1 is LGHDT and CDR2 YNNKEL (reference sequence). The CDR3 sequence: CASSQAGTDQETQYF. The CDR3 nucleotides read TGTGCCAGCAGCCAAGCTGGGACAGACCAAGAGACCCAGTACTTC.

The table lists this clonotype with many counts. This chain joins TRBV12-5 and TRBJ2-2; D could derive from TRBD1 or TRBD2 (7 bases each). The germline CDR1 and CDR2 sequences are LGHNT and FRNRAP. The CDR3 covers 13 residues. Deletions cut 11 bases from V and 2 bases from J, with 12 bases between. The CDR3 nucleotides read TGTGCTGGGGGGGACAGTAACACCGGGGAGCTGTTTTTT. Residues: CAGGDSNTGELFF.

This clonotype was found many times. This chain uses TRBV19 with TRBJ1-5; unclear D gene. Germline CDR1 is LNHDA and CDR2 is SQIVND (reference sequence). Trimming left V 3 bases short and J 2 bases short, with 11 bases between. CDR3 size: 15 residues. This CDR3 reads CASSIMTPGNQPQHF. In nucleotides, the CDR3 is TGTGCCAGTAGTATTATGACCCCGGGCAATCAGCCCCAGCATTTT.

The gene calls are TRBV15 and TRBJ1-1, with TRBD1 matching 9 bases. The CDR3 runs 16 residues. Germline-derived CDR1 and CDR2 are LNHNV and YYDKDF (reference sequence). V was clipped by 5 bases and J by 8 bases; unmatched bases: 15. For the CDR3, the DNA is TGTGCCACCAGCCGTGGGACAGGGAGGAAAGATGCGGAAGCTTTCTTT. Translating it yields CATSRGTGRKDAEAFF.

The chain combines TRBV12-3 or TRBV12-4 with TRBJ2-7; TRBD1 or TRBD2 may be the D gene (5 bases each). The CDR3 is made up of 13 amino acids. Trimming left V 10 bases short and J 2 bases short, with 15 bases between. In nucleotides, the CDR3 is TGTGCCACCGAAGCTTTGGGACCCTACGAGCAGTACTTC. It codes for CATEALGPYEQYF.

Ten or more counts support this clonotype. This rearrangement joins TRBV27 to TRBJ1-2; D uncertain. Per the germline V gene, CDR1 is MNHEY and CDR2 is SMNVEV (reference sequence). V was clipped by 5 bases and J by 7 bases, with 20 bases between them. The CDR3 runs 15 residues. DNA for the CDR3: TGTGCCAGCAGTAGTAGTGGCTTCCCCGTAAGTGGCTACACCTTC. It translates to CASSSSGFPVSGYTF.

The V and J genes are TRBV12-3 or TRBV12-4 and TRBJ2-7; 7 bases map to TRBD1. The CDR3 totals 15 residues. J gave up 3 bases and V 6 bases, and 11 bases lay outside the gene matches. DNA of the CDR3: TGTGCCAGCAGCGTCCGGTTGGACAGGAGCTACGAGCAGTACTTC. Translating it yields CASSVRLDRSYEQYF.

The sample holds many counts of this clonotype. The chain joins TRBV28 to TRBJ2-7, with D possibly TRBD1 on 6 matching bases. The V end was cut by 6 bases, the J end by 6 bases, with 18 bases between. CDR3 length equals 14 residues. Per germline, CDR1 MDHEN and CDR2 SYDVKM. The CDR3 sequence is CASRPVRGRSEQYF. The CDR3 DNA is TGTGCCAGCAGGCCAGTCAGGGGACGGAGCGAGCAGTACTTC. Complete variable domain (other parts from reference TRBV28 and TRBJ2-7): DVKVTQSSRYLVKRTGEKVFLECVQDMDHENMFWYRQDPGLGLRLIYFSYDVKMKEKGDIPEGYSVSREKKERFSLILESASTNQTSMYLCASRPVRGRSEQYFGPGTRLTVT.

This clonotype appeared many times. The V and J genes are TRBV29-1 and TRBJ2-7, with D possibly matching TRBD2 (6 bases). This CDR3 has 12 residues. Germline V lookup: CDR1 SQVTM, CDR2 ANQGSEA. With 7 bases removed from V and 7 bases from J, the gap between germline ends came to 17 bases. The CDR3 region has the DNA TGCAGCGCCAAAACTAGCTATGGTGAGCAGTACTTC. The encoded protein is CSAKTSYGEQYF.

This clonotype appeared many times. The chain uses TRBV20-1 and TRBJ2-7, with D unresolved. The V and J ends lost 3 bases and 2 bases respectively, with 11 bases between them. Germline V gene sequence: CDR1 DFQATT, CDR2 SNEGSKA (reference sequence). The CDR3 runs 13 residues. CDR3 bases: TGCAGTGCTAGTGCCAGTTTCCCCTACGAGCAGTACTTC. This codes for CSASASFPYEQYF.

This clonotype appeared many times. The CDR3 sequence: CASRGQGFSGANVLTF. The CDR3 DNA follows: TGTGCCAGCAGAGGACAGGGGTTCTCTGGGGCCAACGTCCTGACTTTC. The chain joins TRBV6-1 to TRBJ2-6; 9 bases line up with TRBD1. V dropped 6 bases and J dropped 0; count of bases not matched to a gene: 3. CDR3 length: 16 residues. Per the germline V gene, CDR1 is MNHNS and CDR2 is SASEGT.

In this sample, this clonotype turned up a few times. The V gene is TRBV2, the J gene TRBJ2-2, with 15 bases lining up with TRBD2. Germline CDR1 and CDR2: SNHLY and FYNNEI. The CDR3 spans 18 residues. With V trimmed by 5 bases and J by 4 bases, 8 bases remained unmatched. Here the CDR3 reads CASSSSPGLAGGTGELFF. The CDR3 DNA sequence: TGTGCCAGCAGTTCTTCCCCGGGACTAGCGGGAGGCACCGGGGAGCTGTTTTTT.

This clonotype has a count of ten or more. CDR3 nucleotides: TGTGCCACCTCGGACACCCCGGGGAAGAACACTGAAGCTTTCTTT. Its translation is CATSDTPGKNTEAFF. The V gene is TRBV27, the J gene TRBJ1-1; a weak D match, TRBD1 (5 bases). The CDR3 contains 15 residues. Germline-derived CDR1 and CDR2 are MNHEY and SMNVEV (reference sequence). V dropped 10 bases and J dropped 1 base, with 19 bases sitting between them.

The sample holds many counts of this clonotype. V gene TRBV7-2 combines with J gene TRBJ1-5, with 7 bases matching TRBD1. V shed 5 bases and J 6 bases; nucleotides not matched to a gene: 10. The CDR3 consists of 15 residues. Per germline, CDR1 SGHTA and CDR2 FQGNSA. The CDR3 nucleotides read TGTGCCAGCAGCCCACGACAGGGTGTTCCTCAGCCCCAGCATTTT. Protein sequence: CASSPRQGVPQPQHF.

The chain couples TRBV28 to TRBJ2-4, with 14 bases identical to TRBD2. This CDR3 is 17 amino acids long. The V and J ends lost 7 bases and 8 bases, in that order; junction bases with no gene match: 13. Germline V lookup: CDR1 MDHEN, CDR2 SYDVKM. The CDR3 sequence: CASKTGTSGRMRYIQYF. DNA for the CDR3: TGTGCCAGCAAGACCGGGACTAGCGGGAGAATGAGGTACATTCAGTACTTC.

This clonotype has just one count. The V and J genes are TRBV12-3 or TRBV12-4 and TRBJ1-5; the match to TRBD1 covers 7 bases. J lost 5 bases, V lost 3 bases, and 4 bases had no gene match. The CDR3 is made up of 14 amino acids. The CDR3 DNA is TGTGCCAGCAGTTTGGGACAGAACTATCAGCCCCAGCATTTT. Its translation: CASSLGQNYQPQHF.

This chain uses TRBV2 with TRBJ1-1; 8 positions match TRBD1. V lost 6 bases to trimming and J lost 4 bases; unmatched junction nucleotides: 10. The CDR3 is made up of 15 amino acids. Germline V gene sequence: CDR1 SNHLY, CDR2 FYNNEI. CDR3 in DNA: TGTGCCAGCAGACGGACAGGGAACGTCGGCACTGAAGCTTTCTTT. This gives the protein CASRRTGNVGTEAFF.

The sample holds a few counts of this clonotype. The gene calls are TRBV11-2 and TRBJ2-7; 9 positions match TRBD2. The germline V gene has CDR1 SGHAT and CDR2 FQNNGV. Unmatched junction bases numbered 5, after V lost 5 bases and J lost 3 bases. This CDR3 contains 14 residues. CDR3 region: CASSPSGGNYEQYF. The CDR3 nucleotides read TGTGCCAGCAGCCCAAGCGGGGGGAACTACGAGCAGTACTTC. The full variable domain, in which reference TRBV11-2 and TRBJ2-7 provide the parts outside the CDR3, is EAGVAQSPRYKIIEKRQSVAFWCNPISGHATLYWYQQILGQGPKLLIQFQNNGVVDDSQLPKDRFSAERLKGVDSTLKIQPAKLEDSAVYLCASSPSGGNYEQYFGPGTRLTVT.

This clonotype was picked up many times. V gene TRBV20-1 combines with J gene TRBJ1-5, with no clear D. V lost 6 bases to trimming and J lost 4 bases, with 13 bases between them. Per the germline V gene, CDR1 is DFQATT and CDR2 is SNEGSKA (reference sequence). CDR3 length: 13 residues. CDR3 loop: CSANQNLNQPQHF. The CDR3 nucleotides read TGCAGTGCCAACCAAAACCTAAATCAGCCCCAGCATTTT.